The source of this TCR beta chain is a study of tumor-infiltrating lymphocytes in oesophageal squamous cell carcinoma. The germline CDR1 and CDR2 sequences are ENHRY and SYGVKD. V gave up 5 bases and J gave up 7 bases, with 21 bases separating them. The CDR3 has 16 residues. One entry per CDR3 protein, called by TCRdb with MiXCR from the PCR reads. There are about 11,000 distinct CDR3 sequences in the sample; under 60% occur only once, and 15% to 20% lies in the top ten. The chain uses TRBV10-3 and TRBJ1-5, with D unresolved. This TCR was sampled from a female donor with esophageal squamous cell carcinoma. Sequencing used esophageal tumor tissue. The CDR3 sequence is CAISSPSAKADQPQHF. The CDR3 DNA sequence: TGTGCCATCAGTTCCCCTTCCGCGAAGGCGGACCAGCCCCAGCATTTT.